This entry lists 31 T cell receptor beta chains sequenced from one sample in a study of cytomegalovirus exposure and HLA in healthy donors. Primers included in the PCR were 60 Vbeta and 13 Jbeta primers. TCRdb's table, derived via immunoSEQ multiplex PCR, lists solely in-frame clones and lacks some. The sample consists of tens of thousands of clones, 60% to 85% of them appearing once. Sequencing was done on a sample of PBMCs. Every receptor here comes from a man in his late teens or twenties in good health and CMV-seronegative.

The chain joins TRBV28 to TRBJ2-5; TRBD1 aligns across 8 bases. V lost 5 bases, J lost 7 bases, and 9 bases stayed unmatched. The CDR3 is made up of 14 amino acids. The germline gives CDR1 MDHEN, CDR2 SYDVKM. CDR3 residues: CASSPTGEAVTQYF. The CDR3 DNA follows: TGTGCCAGCAGTCCGACAGGGGAAGCGGTGACCCAGTACTTC.

This clone was counted between two and nine times. This sequence joins TRBV14 and TRBJ2-7; TRBD2 matches 10 bases. The germline V gene has CDR1 SGHDN and CDR2 FVKESK. V trimming: 6 bases; J trimming: 0 bases; junction bases outside the gene matches: 5. The CDR3 extends over 15 amino acids. The CDR3 is CASSEGLASSYEQYF. CDR3 bases: TGTGCCAGCAGTGAGGGACTAGCGAGCTCCTACGAGCAGTACTTC.

V gene TRBV5-1 combines with J gene TRBJ2-1; D may be TRBD2 (5 bases). The CDR3 extends over 11 amino acids. Germline assignment: CDR1 SGHRS and CDR2 YFSETQ. Trimming took 0 bases from V and 10 from J, leaving 5 bases between them. The CDR3: CASSLGGEQFF. The CDR3 DNA reads TGCGCCAGCAGCTTGGGAGGGGAGCAGTTCTTC.

The chain carries TRBV7-6 and TRBJ2-2; D perhaps matches TRBD2 (5 bases). The CDR3 contains 16 residues. Germline lookup yields CDR1 SGHVS and CDR2 FNYEAQ. V lost 5 bases and J 8 bases, leaving 21 bases between the germline ends. The CDR3 region is CASSHTSRGLGGELFF. The CDR3 nucleotides are TGTGCCAGCAGCCACACCTCTCGGGGTCTGGGGGGGGAGCTGTTTTTT.

The chain recombines TRBV28 with TRBJ2-3, with 7 bases lining up with TRBD1. From germline, CDR1 is MDHEN and CDR2 SYDVKM. The V segment lost 5 bases and the J segment 4 bases; nucleotides outside the gene matches: 6. The CDR3 spans 14 residues. CDR3 sequence reads: CASSGTVGADTQYF. The CDR3, as DNA: TGTGCCAGCAGTGGGACAGTGGGTGCAGATACGCAGTATTTT.

The V call is TRBV27, the J call TRBJ1-5, with 7 bases identical to TRBD1. Germline V gene data show CDR1 as MNHEY and CDR2 as SMNVEV (reference sequence). The CDR3 has 19 amino acids. The junction had 15 bases not matched to a gene; V was cut back by 4 bases and J by 0 bases. This CDR3 reads CASSSTGVHPYVSNQPQHF. DNA of the CDR3: TGTGCCAGCAGTTCCACAGGGGTTCATCCATATGTTAGCAATCAGCCCCAGCATTTT.

The chain combines TRBV19 with TRBJ2-2; 9 bases agree with TRBD2. The junction had 12 bases not matched to a gene; V was cut back by 5 bases and J by 5 bases. This CDR3 comprises 17 residues. CDR1 is LNHDA, CDR2 SQIVND, per germline (reference sequence). The CDR3, as DNA: TGTGCCAGTAGTCTCAGAGGAGGTAGCGGGGGTACCGGGGAGCTGTTTTTT. Translation: CASSLRGGSGGTGELFF.

J is TRBJ2-3 and V is TRBV7-7, with a weak D call TRBD1 (5 bases). Germline V gene data show CDR1 as SSHAT and CDR2 as FNYEAQ (reference sequence). This CDR3 has 15 residues. V was pared by 5 bases and J by 0 bases, with 12 bases between. The CDR3 is CASSPRVGSTDTQYF. The CDR3 DNA reads TGTGCCAGCAGCCCCAGGGTTGGGAGCACAGATACGCAGTATTTT.

DNA of the CDR3: TGCGCCAGCAGCTTGGGACTAGCGGGGGCGTTCGACGAGCAGTACTTC. Residues: CASSLGLAGAFDEQYF. The rearrangement uses TRBV5-1 and TRBJ2-7; 12 bases align to TRBD2. This CDR3 spans 16 amino acids. The V segment lost 0 bases and the J segment 5 bases; nucleotides outside the gene matches: 6. Germline CDR1 SGHRS, CDR2 YFSETQ.

The V gene is TRBV18, the J gene TRBJ1-4, with D unclear. The germline gives CDR1 KGHSH, CDR2 LQKENI. Trimming cost V 2 bases and J 8 bases, with 15 bases left between them. This CDR3 is 15 amino acids long. Written as DNA, the CDR3 is TGTGCCAGCTCACCAAACGGAGGGAGGGAGGAAAAACTGTTTTTT. Translating gives CASSPNGGREEKLFF.

Points on this clone: The germline gene is not matched at one end of the junction; a read error may be the cause. V gene TRBV15 combines with J gene TRBJ2-3, with 10 bases identical to TRBD2. The CDR3 contains 16 residues. CDR1 is LNHNV, CDR2 YYDKDF, per germline (reference sequence). DNA of the CDR3: TGTGCCACGAGCAGGGGAGCGGGGGGGCTGGCAGATACGCAGTATTTT. It codes for CATSRGAGGLADTQYF.

This rearrangement joins TRBV7-2 to TRBJ2-1; no reliable D call. The V and J ends lost 2 bases and 7 bases respectively, with 9 bases between them. The CDR3 totals 13 residues. CDR1 is SGHTA and CDR2 is FQGNSA in the germline V gene. The CDR3 DNA reads as TGTGCCAGCAGCTTATCCCTCCAGAATGAGCAGTTCTTC. It is translated as CASSLSLQNEQFF.

The rearrangement uses TRBV19 and TRBJ1-1; D unresolved. V was trimmed by 7 bases and J by 1 base, leaving 16 bases between them. Per germline, CDR1 LNHDA and CDR2 SQIVND (reference sequence). This CDR3 has 15 residues. The CDR3 DNA sequence: TGTGCCAGTATCGCGCCGCACCTTGGGAACACTGAAGCTTTCTTT. Translation gives CASIAPHLGNTEAFF.

The CDR3 nucleotides are TGTGCCATCAGTGAGGTATCAGGGTACTATGGCTACACCTTC. This encodes CAISEVSGYYGYTF. The V and J genes are TRBV10-3 and TRBJ1-2; possibly TRBD1 for D (5 bases). The CDR3 covers 14 residues. CDR1 ENHRY and CDR2 SYGVKD come from the germline V gene. Trimming removed 2 bases from V and 3 bases from J, with 10 bases in between.

This sequence joins TRBV7-3 and TRBJ2-1; 14 bases align to TRBD2. Germline CDR1 reads SGHTA; CDR2 reads FQGTGA. The CDR3 extends over 15 amino acids. The V and J ends lost 3 bases and 7 bases, in that order; junction bases with no gene match: 2. CDR3 sequence (DNA): TGTGCCAGCAGCTTCGGGACTAGCGGGGGTAATGAGCAGTTCTTC. It yields the protein CASSFGTSGGNEQFF. The entire variable domain, with the rest obtained from reference TRBV7-3 and TRBJ2-1, is as follows: GAGVSQTPSNKVTEKGKYVELRCDPISGHTALYWYRQSLGQGPEFLIYFQGTGAADDSGLPNDRFFAVRPEGSVSTLKIQRTERGDSAVYLCASSFGTSGGNEQFFGPGTRLTVL.

The rearrangement uses TRBV19 and TRBJ2-5; TRBD2 might be the D (6 bases). CDR3 size: 13 residues. Per the germline V gene, CDR1 is LNHDA and CDR2 is SQIVND (reference sequence). V was cut by 3 bases and J by 8 bases, with 13 bases left in between. The CDR3 coding sequence is TGTGCCAGTAGTATCGAGGCCGCGGGAACCCAGTACTTC. Its translation: CASSIEAAGTQYF. Full variable domain (remainder filled in from reference TRBV19 and TRBJ2-5): DGGITQSPKYLFRKEGQNVTLSCEQNLNHDAMYWYRQDPGQGLRLIYYSQIVNDFQKGDIAEGYSVSREKKESFPLTVTSAQKNPTAFYLCASSIEAAGTQYFGPGTRLLVL.

The chain links TRBV28 to TRBJ2-3; 9 bases map to TRBD1. Germline trimming cut 5 bases from V and 6 bases from J; bases unmatched to any gene: 12. Germline lookup yields CDR1 MDHEN and CDR2 SYDVKM. The CDR3 runs to 16 residues. The CDR3 DNA reads as TGTGCCAGCAGTCTTCCCGGGACAGGGACCATTGATACGCAGTATTTT. It encodes CASSLPGTGTIDTQYF.

The genes are TRBV6-1 and TRBJ2-7; 8 bases fit TRBD1. The CDR3 is 13 amino acids. The germline V gene encodes CDR1 MNHNS and CDR2 SASEGT. Germline trimming cut 7 bases from V and 4 bases from J; bases unmatched to any gene: 6. The CDR3 spells CASMAGGLYEQYF. CDR3 in DNA: TGTGCCAGCATGGCAGGGGGCCTTTACGAGCAGTACTTC.

The chain uses TRBV29-1 and TRBJ1-1; no clear D gene. The germline gives CDR1 SQVTM, CDR2 ANQGSEA. The CDR3 is 12 residues long. Trimming removed 4 bases at V and 0 bases at J, with 6 bases between. The CDR3 coding sequence is TGCAGCGTTGGACACATGAACACTGAAGCTTTCTTT. This codes for CSVGHMNTEAFF.

About this clone: One end of the junction is discordant with germline, which a read error may explain. CDR3 sequence reads: CASSPGERGGHF. In nucleotides, the CDR3 is TGTGCCAGCAGCCCGGGGGAGCGGGGGGGCCATTTT. V is TRBV7-9 and J is TRBJ2-3, with 10 bases identical to TRBD2. The CDR3 covers 12 residues. The germline V gene encodes CDR1 SEHNR and CDR2 FQNEAQ (reference sequence).

The chain combines TRBV4-1 with TRBJ2-5; D perhaps matches TRBD1 (6 bases). CDR3 length equals 14 residues. CDR1 and CDR2 (germline): MGHRA, YSYEKL. Trimming took 0 bases from V and 5 from J, leaving 10 bases between them. CDR3 DNA sequence: TGCGCCAGCAGCCAAGAGGGGGCCCGCGAGACCCAGTACTTC. The encoded protein is CASSQEGARETQYF.

The chain uses TRBV11-1 and TRBJ2-4; 11 bases align to TRBD2. Germline V gene sequence: CDR1 SGHAT, CDR2 FQDESV (reference sequence). This CDR3 contains 14 residues. The trim removed 4 bases at V and 9 bases at J, leaving 5 bases unmatched. DNA of the CDR3: TGTGCCAGCAGCTCAGGGACTAGCGGAAGCATTCAGTACTTC. This gives the protein CASSSGTSGSIQYF.

This rearrangement joins TRBV5-4 to TRBJ2-7; maybe TRBD2 (6 bases). Trimming stripped 2 bases from V and 0 bases from J, with 9 bases between. Germline V CDR1 and CDR2: SGHNT, YYREEE (reference sequence). The CDR3 consists of 14 residues. The CDR3 loop is CASSFGGVSYEQYF. The CDR3, as DNA: TGTGCCAGCAGCTTCGGCGGGGTCTCCTACGAGCAGTACTTC.

The chain has TRBV28 and TRBJ1-3; D is perhaps TRBD1 (6 bases). V was shortened by 5 bases and J by 2 bases, with 28 bases between the two germline ends. Germline V gene lookup returns CDR1 MDHEN and CDR2 SYDVKM. CDR3 length: 20 amino acids. The CDR3 loop reads CASSRLALRTPGQPGNTIYF. The CDR3 DNA is TGTGCCAGCAGTCGGTTAGCCCTAAGGACCCCCGGACAGCCTGGAAACACCATATATTTT.

The table lists this clone with a few counts. V usage is TRBV5-1 and J usage is TRBJ1-4; 7 bases agree with TRBD1. This CDR3 is built from 15 residues. The V gene's germline CDR1 is SGHRS and CDR2 YFSETQ. V lost 0 bases and J lost 4; bases outside the gene matches: 3. The CDR3 DNA sequence: TGCGCCAGCAGCTTGGGGGACAGAGATAATGAAAAACTGTTTTTT. Amino acid sequence: CASSLGDRDNEKLFF.

V gene TRBV14 combines with J gene TRBJ1-1; TRBD1 aligns across 8 bases. Germline V CDR1 and CDR2: SGHDN, FVKESK. V trimming: 2 bases; J trimming: 0 bases; junction bases outside the gene matches: 2. The CDR3 is 15 residues long. CDR3 loop: CASSQWDRLNTEAFF. The CDR3, as DNA: TGTGCCAGCAGCCAATGGGACAGGCTGAACACTGAAGCTTTCTTT.

This clone was recorded once. V gene TRBV6-5 combines with J gene TRBJ2-5; D may be TRBD1 (6 bases). Germline CDR1 reads MNHEY; CDR2 reads SVGAGI. The CDR3 runs to 14 residues. V was clipped by 3 bases and J by 2 bases, with 10 bases between them. DNA for the CDR3: TGTGCCAGCAGTTATAACAGGGTGCAAGAGACCCAGTACTTC. It yields the protein CASSYNRVQETQYF.

The V gene is TRBV18, the J gene TRBJ1-2; TRBD1 matches at 7 bases. Germline V CDR1 and CDR2: KGHSH, LQKENI. The CDR3 is 12 amino acids. V shed 6 bases, J shed 6 bases, and the junction held 4 bases outside the gene matches. This CDR3 reads CASSRDSDGYTF. The CDR3 region has the DNA TGTGCCAGCTCCCGGGACAGTGATGGCTACACCTTC.

Points on this clone: At one end the junction does not follow the germline gene, possibly because of a read error. The chain's CDR3 is CASSVEGGSEDFF. In DNA, the CDR3 is TGTGCCAGCAGCGTAGAAGGGGGCTCTGAAGATTTCTTT. V and J are TRBV9 and TRBJ1-1; 7 bases match TRBD1. The germline V gene has CDR1 SGDLS and CDR2 YYNGEE. The length of the CDR3 is 13 residues.

This rearrangement joins TRBV2 to TRBJ2-1; 9 nucleotides match TRBD2. Germline V gene data show CDR1 as SNHLY and CDR2 as FYNNEI. V was clipped by 9 bases and J by 4 bases; unmatched bases: 4. The CDR3 length is 13 residues. In DNA form, the CDR3 reads TGTGCCAGGAGCGGGGGGATATACAATGAGCAGTTCTTC. Its protein product is CARSGGIYNEQFF.

This sequence joins TRBV5-1 and TRBJ2-3; 7 nucleotides agree with TRBD2. V was pared by 0 bases and J by 3 bases, with 7 bases of the junction left unmatched. CDR1 is SGHRS and CDR2 is YFSETQ in the germline V gene. The CDR3 loop spans 16 amino acids. CDR3 sequence: CASSLALGGMTDTQYF. The CDR3 region has the DNA TGCGCCAGCAGCTTGGCTTTGGGGGGGATGACAGATACGCAGTATTTT.